This T cell receptor (beta chain) stems from a study of T cells in Graves' hyperthyroidism and ophthalmopathy. Amplification yielded TCR beta CDR3 regions, with RNA transcripts as the source. RT-PCR in the first round (using the HTBI primer set) targeted the TCR CDR3. TCRdb fed the multiplex PCR reads into MiXCR, producing one record per CDR3 protein. The sample contains over 250,000 distinct CDR3 sequences, 25% to 30% of which appear only once. Details on this clonotype: Antigen specificity is unknown.

Overall study findings and caveats: The authors' 13 V-J model separated ophthalmopathy from stable hyperthyroidism. Peripheral blood also featured most of the thyroid clonotypes expanded above 0.001.

Clinicians diagnosed patients from clinical symptoms, serum thyroxine and TRAb, thyroid ultrasound and orbital computed tomography. Initially, at the first diagnosis of hyperthyroidism and before any ophthalmopathy symptoms, blood was sampled. The source is a man aged 35 to 55 with Graves' hyperthyroidism that later progressed to Graves' ophthalmopathy. The sequenced material came from blood.

CDR3 bases: TGTGCCATCAGTGAGGCAGCTGACAACTATGGCTACACCTTC. Its protein is CAISEAADNYGYTF. This chain connects TRBV10-3 to TRBJ1-2; D not resolved. Germline lookup yields CDR1 ENHRY and CDR2 SYGVKD. This CDR3 is 14 amino acids long. V was pared by 2 bases and J by 2 bases, with 9 bases between.